This paragraph covers one T cell receptor (beta chain) sequence. The antigen remains unidentified. This sample was taken from a study of cytomegalovirus exposure and HLA in healthy donors. Overall study results and limits: Most CMV-associated TCR beta chains appeared HLA-restricted in a later analysis. In a later analysis, V- and J-gene trimming of beta chains associated with a DCLRE1C missense variant, replicated independently. Certain indistinguishable V segments, among them TRBV6-2 and TRBV6-3, were excluded.

The CDR3 has 13 residues. Germline V gene data show CDR1 as SGHRS and CDR2 as YFSETQ. The V end lost 4 bases, the J end lost 2 bases, and 9 bases lay between the germline ends. PCR involved 60 Vbeta and 13 Jbeta primers. In the source study's methods: Counted up in a later analysis, unique TCR beta chains came to some 80 million, with about 9.9 million shared. Sequencing was performed with immunoSEQ multiplex PCR; in TCRdb, only in-frame clones are kept and a portion is missing. V, J and clone size were drawn from that table, and D and trimming were deduced from the DNA. The sample carries some 150,000 clones, 60% to 80% recorded once.

This chain joins TRBV5-1 and TRBJ2-5; D ambiguous. What was sequenced was PBMCs. The sequence derives from a man aged 35 to 55 in good health and CMV-seropositive. The CDR3 coding sequence is TGCGCCAGCAGCCCGACACCACAAGAGACCCAGTACTTC. Encoded protein: CASSPTPQETQYF.